This TCR beta chain was sequenced for a study of cytomegalovirus exposure and HLA in healthy donors. The protocol was immunoSEQ multiplex PCR, while the TCRdb copy is restricted to in-frame clones and leaves out a portion. The sample has about 120,000 clones, approximately 89% seen once; the top ten hold about 2%. Germline V gene lookup returns CDR1 SEHNR and CDR2 FQNEAQ (reference sequence). The CDR3 spans 15 residues. Trimming pared 2 bases from V and 2 bases from J, leaving 12 bases between. The V call is TRBV7-9, the J call TRBJ2-5; TRBD2 might be the D (6 bases). The sequence came from a woman in her late teens or twenties in good health and CMV-seronegative. Sequenced: PBMCs. CDR3 nucleotide sequence: TGTGCCAGCAGCTTACAGTGGAGGGCACAAGAGACCCAGTACTTC. This sequence encodes CASSLQWRAQETQYF.